The rows below give T cell receptor beta chains drawn from one sample of a study of human T cells and chemical hapten exposure. TCRdb processed the RACE reads anew with MiXCR; each CDR3 protein has one entry. The data contain fewer than 45,000 distinct CDR3 sequences, 9.5% to 15% of them singletons. The sample here was whole blood, taken in connection with sensitization to the hapten diphenylcyclopropenone (DPC). The receptors were gathered from a middle-aged woman with alopecia areata. Some clones in this sample may be carry-over from other donors' samples. CDR3s include the opening cysteine and the closing phenylalanine or tryptophan. D genes are given only for firm matches. For some rows the clone size is stated as once, few or many, or as a class when expanded; others skip it.

J gene | V gene | clone size | D gene | CDR3 protein | CDR3 DNA
TRBJ2-7 | TRBV29-1 | medium-sized | . | CSVEGTGEQYF | TGCAGCGTCGAGGGGACGGGCGAGCAGTACTTC
TRBJ1-1 | TRBV27 | . | . | CASLSGARTEAFF | TGTGCCAGCTTGTCAGGGGCGCGCACTGAAGCTTTCTTT
TRBJ2-3 | TRBV20-1 | . | TRBD2 | CSARVPSGSANTQYF | TGCAGTGCTAGAGTTCCTAGCGGGAGTGCAAATACGCAGTATTTT
TRBJ2-1 | TRBV15 | . | TRBD2 | CATSETSGGAIGYNEQFF | TGTGCCACCAGCGAGACTAGCGGGGGGGCAATAGGTTACAATGAGCAGTTCTTC
TRBJ1-4 | TRBV7-6 | many | TRBD1 | CASSAGQGDEKLFF | TGTGCCAGCAGCGCGGGACAGGGTGATGAAAAACTGTTTTTT
TRBJ2-2 | TRBV7-2 | . | TRBD1 | CASSLAGQGSRTGELFF | TGTGCCAGCAGCTTAGCCGGACAGGGCTCGAGAACCGGGGAGCTGTTTTTT
TRBJ1-6 | TRBV6-6 | many | . | CASSPRQIQGSPLHF | TGTGCCAGCAGCCCCCGACAGATACAAGGTTCACCCCTCCACTTT
TRBJ2-1 | TRBV29-1 | few | . | CSVGTNEQFF | TGCAGCGTTGGTACGAATGAGCAGTTCTTC
TRBJ1-4 | TRBV14 | medium-sized | . | CASSLKAGAINEKLFF | TGTGCCAGCAGCCTCAAGGCAGGGGCGATTAATGAAAAACTGTTTTTT
TRBJ2-1 | TRBV11-2 | many | . | CASSLERYGNEQFF | TGTGCCAGCAGCTTGGAAAGATATGGGAATGAGCAGTTCTTC
TRBJ2-1 | TRBV15 | few | . | CATSRDVASGQFF | TGTGCCACCAGCAGAGATGTTGCCTCCGGGCAGTTCTTC
TRBJ1-1 | TRBV24-1 | few | . | CATSDGGLEAFF | TGTGCCACCAGTGACGGAGGATTAGAAGCTTTCTTT
TRBJ2-1 | TRBV10-1 | many | TRBD1 | CASSRDRYYNEQFF | TGCGCCAGCAGTCGGGACAGATATTACAATGAGCAGTTCTTC
TRBJ2-2 | TRBV12-5 | many | . | CASGLERGTGTGELFF | TGTGCTAGTGGTTTAGAACGGGGGACTGGCACCGGGGAGCTGTTTTTT
TRBJ2-2 | TRBV29-1 | few | . | CSVATPGAGELFF | TGCAGCGTTGCAACGCCCGGGGCCGGGGAGCTGTTTTTT
TRBJ2-3 | TRBV20-1 | many | TRBD1 | CSASPGQGRTDTQYF | TGCAGTGCTTCTCCGGGACAGGGGAGGACAGATACGCAGTATTTT
TRBJ1-6 | TRBV25-1 | many | . | CASRLGGSPLHF | TGTGCCAGCAGGCTTGGGGGCTCACCCCTCCACTTT
TRBJ2-5 | TRBV3-1 | few | TRBD2 | CASSQGAGVQETQYF | TGTGCCAGCAGCCAAGGAGCGGGGGTTCAAGAGACCCAGTACTTC
TRBJ2-7 | TRBV29-1 | few | . | CSVGAGIEQYF | TGCAGCGTTGGGGCAGGGATCGAGCAGTACTTC
TRBJ2-5 | TRBV6-5 | many | TRBD2 | CASSHRTSGAQETQYF | TGTGCCAGCAGCCACCGGACTAGCGGAGCTCAAGAGACCCAGTACTTC
TRBJ1-2 | TRBV6-5 | many | TRBD1 | CASSVDRAQRGYTF | TGTGCCAGCAGTGTAGACAGGGCCCAGAGGGGCTACACCTTC
TRBJ2-2 | TRBV9 | many | . | CASSAWGTGELFF | TGTGCCAGCAGCGCCTGGGGCACCGGGGAGCTGTTTTTT
TRBJ2-3 | TRBV20-1 | many | TRBD1 | CSARDLAGQGAGNTQYF | TGCAGTGCTAGAGACCTCGCGGGACAGGGGGCGGGGAATACGCAGTATTTT
TRBJ2-3 | TRBV20-1 | medium-sized | . | CSARYSASNTDTQYF | TGCAGTGCTAGATACTCAGCGTCCAACACAGATACGCAGTATTTT
TRBJ1-5 | TRBV29-1 | . | . | CSVGQELNQPQHF | TGCAGCGTTGGGCAGGAGCTAAATCAGCCCCAGCATTTT
TRBJ2-2 | TRBV30 | few | . | CARRNTGELFF | TGTGCACGGAGGAACACCGGGGAGCTGTTTTTT
TRBJ1-2 | TRBV7-2 | . | . | CASSLGQRNYGYTF | TGTGCCAGCAGCTTAGGACAGAGGAACTATGGCTACACCTTC
TRBJ1-2 | TRBV3-1 | . | . | CASSQDGSNGYGYTF | TGTGCCAGCAGCCAAGACGGGTCAAACGGATATGGCTACACCTTC
TRBJ2-3 | TRBV29-1 | once | . | CSARRIGGVTDTQYF | TGCAGCGCCCGCCGTATCGGCGGAGTCACAGATACGCAGTATTTT
TRBJ1-1 | TRBV29-1 | many | TRBD1 | CSVFGQGNTEAFF | TGCAGCGTGTTCGGACAGGGGAACACTGAAGCTTTCTTT
TRBJ2-3 | TRBV5-1 | . | . | CASSLGQDGDTQYF | TGCGCCAGCAGCTTGGGGCAGGACGGAGATACGCAGTATTTT